This TCR beta chain was recorded in a study of cytomegalovirus exposure and HLA in healthy donors. The CDR3 totals 14 residues. Trimming left V 5 bases short and J 1 base short, with 10 bases between. CDR1 and CDR2 from the germline V gene are MNHEY and SMNVEV (reference sequence). Both 60 Vbeta primers and 13 Jbeta primers went into the PCR. Clones were sequenced by immunoSEQ multiplex PCR, and TCRdb holds only the in-frame ones, with some missing. Among under 250,000 clones listed, approximately 82% were seen once. The sequence came from a woman between 50 and 59 years old in good health and CMV-seropositive. Material: PBMCs. This chain joins TRBV27 and TRBJ2-3; maybe TRBD2 (5 bases). The CDR3 sequence: CASSIGRGTDTQYF. Written as DNA, the CDR3 is TGTGCCAGCAGTATTGGGCGGGGCACAGATACGCAGTATTTT.